The rows below give T cell receptor beta chains drawn from one sample of a study of human T cells and chemical hapten exposure. Via MiXCR, TCRdb re-called the RACE reads, giving one row per CDR3 protein. This table holds about 340,000 distinct CDR3 sequences, roughly 6.9% found once. The sequences come from whole blood, collected in connection with sensitization to the hapten diphenylcyclopropenone (DPC). Receptors were obtained from a woman younger than 30 with alopecia areata. Some clones in this sample may be carry-over from other donors' samples. CDR3s include the opening cysteine and the closing phenylalanine or tryptophan. The order of the fields is V gene, J gene, D gene, clone size, CDR3 length, CDR3 DNA, CDR3 protein. D genes are given only for firm matches. Clone size, where shown, is once, few, many, or a class for clones that have expanded.

>TRBV6-2/TRBV6-3|TRBJ1-1|NA|few|15
TGTGCCAGCAGTTACGGCAGGATAGGGGATACTGAAGCTTTCTTT
CASSYGRIGDTEAFF
>TRBV3-1|TRBJ2-7|NA|few|15
TGTGCCAGCAGCCAATTCTCCGGGAGCTCCTACGAGCAGTACTTC
CASSQFSGSSYEQYF
>TRBV24-1|TRBJ2-2|NA|many|14
TGTGCCACCAGTGACCCGTCCCGCACCGGGGAGCTGTTTTTT
CATSDPSRTGELFF
>TRBV2|TRBJ1-2|NA|few|12
TGTGCCAGCAGTGGGGTCGACTATGGCTACACCTTC
CASSGVDYGYTF
>TRBV13|TRBJ2-1|TRBD2|few|14
TGTGCCAGCAGCACAGGGACTAGCGAGGTTGAGCAGTTCTTC
CASSTGTSEVEQFF
>TRBV11-3|TRBJ1-6|NA|many|13
TGTGCCAGCAGCGCGGGCCGAAATTCACCCCTCCACTTT
CASSAGRNSPLHF
>TRBV18|TRBJ2-7|NA|NA|17
TGTCCCAGCTCACCACCGGGAGGAGGGGGTCCGGCCTACGAGCAGTACTTC
CPSSPPGGGGPAYEQYF
>TRBV7-3|TRBJ1-1|NA|many|12
TGTGCCAGCAGCTCCTCAAGTACTGAAGCTTTCTTT
CASSSSSTEAFF
>TRBV7-2|TRBJ1-1|NA|few|14
TGTGCCAGCAGCTTCTCAGACATGAACACTGAAGCTTTCTTT
CASSFSDMNTEAFF
>TRBV7-8|TRBJ2-3|TRBD2|few|18
TGTGCCAGCAGCTTAGTTATTAGCGGGGGTCCCTATCCCCATACGCAGTATTTT
CASSLVISGGPYPHTQYF
>TRBV5-1|TRBJ2-7|NA|few|13
TGCGCCAGCAGCTTGACAGGGTACCCCGAGCAGTACTTC
CASSLTGYPEQYF
>TRBV4-3|TRBJ1-1|NA|few|17
TGCGCCAGCAGCCAAGATCCGGGCAGGGCCTTGGACACTGAAGCTTTCTTT
CASSQDPGRALDTEAFF
>TRBV19|TRBJ1-5|NA|NA|13
TGTGCCAGTAGTATAGAGGGTCATCAGCCCCAGCATTTT
CASSIEGHQPQHF
>TRBV2|TRBJ1-4|NA|NA|14
TGTGCCAGCAGTGTAGAGGGAACTAATGAAAAACTGTTTTTT
CASSVEGTNEKLFF
>TRBV5-1|TRBJ2-1|TRBD2|many|15
TGCGCCAGCAGCACGGGACTAGCGGGGGACAATGAGCAGTTCTTC
CASSTGLAGDNEQFF
>TRBV27|TRBJ1-1|NA|NA|15
TGTGCCAGCAGTGGCGGGACTCCCCCCGGTCACGAAGCTTTCTTT
CASSGGTPPGHEAFF
>TRBV5-1|TRBJ2-1|TRBD2|few|16
TGCGCCAGCAGCCCGGGGGGGACTAGATCCTACAATGAGCAGTTCTTC
CASSPGGTRSYNEQFF
>TRBV11-3|TRBJ2-1|TRBD1|many|16
TGTGCCAGCACCGTAGCCCGGGGACAGGGTGGCAATGAGCAGTTCTTC
CASTVARGQGGNEQFF
>TRBV3-1|TRBJ2-5|TRBD2|many|17
TGTGCCAGCAGCCAAGGGTCTTCTAGCGGGGGTCGGGAGACCCAGTACTTC
CASSQGSSSGGRETQYF
>TRBV18|TRBJ2-7|NA|NA|15
TGTGCCAGCTCACCAGGAGTGACCACGAGGGACGAGCAGTACTTC
CASSPGVTTRDEQYF
>TRBV20-1|TRBJ2-5|NA|NA|16
TGCAGTGCTAGAGATGCCCTAACGGGACCCCAAGGGACCCAGTACTTC
CSARDALTGPQGTQYF
>TRBV6-2/TRBV6-3|TRBJ2-5|TRBD1|NA|16
TGTGCCAGCAGTGATACGGGACAGGCTGGAGGGGAGACCCAGTACTTC
CASSDTGQAGGETQYF
>TRBV9|TRBJ2-5|TRBD1|many|15
TGTGCCAGCAGCGTAGGAACAGGGGGACAAGAGACCCAGTACTTC
CASSVGTGGQETQYF
>TRBV3-1|TRBJ2-1|NA|few|17
TGTGCCAGCAGCCAAGATAGAGGGGAGCGAGCGTCGAATGAGCAGTTCTTC
CASSQDRGERASNEQFF
>TRBV7-6|TRBJ2-2|NA|few|15
TGTGCCAGCAGCCCTACTATATCGAACACCGGGGAGCTGTTTTTT
CASSPTISNTGELFF
>TRBV29-1|TRBJ2-2|TRBD2|NA|16
TGCAGCGTTGTAGCGGGGGGACGAAGAGGGACCGGGGAGCTGTTTTTT
CSVVAGGRRGTGELFF
>TRBV7-9|TRBJ2-7|TRBD2|few|16
TGTGCCAGCAGCCCTGGGACTAGCGGGGGGGCGGACGAGCAGTACTTC
CASSPGTSGGADEQYF
>TRBV12-3/TRBV12-4|TRBJ2-4|TRBD1|NA|14
TGTGCCAGCAGTCTCCGGGACAGGGGGGGCATTCAGTACTTC
CASSLRDRGGIQYF
>TRBV5-5|TRBJ2-7|NA|many|14
TGTGCCAGCAGCTTGGAGGGCCAGCCACTGGGAAGGAGCTTC
CASSLEGQPLGRSF
>TRBV18|TRBJ1-1|NA|NA|15
TGTGCCAGCTCACCACGCGGGGGTACTAACACTGAAGCTTTCTTT
CASSPRGGTNTEAFF
>TRBV7-2|TRBJ2-1|TRBD1|many|16
TGTGCCAGCAGCTTCCGACAGGGGAGCTTAGGAAATGAGCAGTTCTTC
CASSFRQGSLGNEQFF